What follows are 6 T cell receptor beta chains derived from one specimen sequenced in a study of early stage breast cancer tumors. This table comes from immunoSEQ multiplex PCR, and its TCRdb copy is limited to in-frame clones, with some not included. The table lists about 4,800 clones, around two thirds of them singletons. The sequenced sample consisted of breast tumor tissue. Receptors were obtained from a person aged 45-60 years with breast cancer.

This clone has a handful of counts. The chain uses TRBV19 and TRBJ2-7; 7 bases are shared with TRBD1. Germline lookup yields CDR1 LNHDA and CDR2 SQIVND (reference sequence). The CDR3 has 14 amino acids. V shed 5 bases and J 1 base; nucleotides not matched to a gene: 5. The CDR3 region has the DNA TGTGCCAGTAGTTGGGCAGGGGGTTCCTACGAGCAGTACTTC. This translates into CASSWAGGSYEQYF.

Only a few counts were recorded for this clone. The chain recombines TRBV2 with TRBJ1-1; no clear D. Trimming stripped 0 bases from V and 1 base from J, with 3 bases between. The germline CDR1 and CDR2 sequences are SNHLY and FYNNEI. This CDR3 is 13 amino acids long. CDR3 protein: CASSEAPNTEAFF. The CDR3 bases are TGTGCCAGCAGTGAAGCGCCGAACACTGAAGCTTTCTTT.

The chain combines TRBV6-6 with TRBJ2-2; D perhaps matches TRBD1 (6 bases). Per germline, CDR1 MNHNY and CDR2 SVGAGI (reference sequence). V lost 4 bases, J lost 2 bases, and 11 bases lay in between. CDR3 length: 15 amino acids. The CDR3 here is CASSLQGINTGELFF. In DNA, the CDR3 is TGTGCCAGCAGTTTGCAGGGGATAAACACCGGGGAGCTGTTTTTT.

This chain connects TRBV2 to TRBJ2-3; 7 nucleotides align to TRBD2. Germline V CDR1 and CDR2: SNHLY, FYNNEI. Germline trimming cut 7 bases from V and 2 bases from J; bases unmatched to any gene: 9. CDR3 length equals 15 residues. CDR3 in DNA: TGTGCCAGCACGATGGGGGGGGAAGCCACAGATACGCAGTATTTT. Residues: CASTMGGEATDTQYF.

This sequence joins TRBV5-1 and TRBJ1-1; tentative D call: TRBD1 (6 bases). Per the germline V gene, CDR1 is SGHRS and CDR2 is YFSETQ. The V end was cut by 0 bases, the J end by 1 base, with 7 bases between. CDR3 length: 14 residues. In DNA form, the CDR3 reads TGCGCCAGCAGCTTGGAGGGACAGAACACTGAAGCTTTCTTT. This encodes CASSLEGQNTEAFF.

As for this clone: Sequence at one end of the junction differs from germline and may be a read error. The J gene is TRBJ1-2, the V gene TRBV19; D is perhaps TRBD1 (5 bases). The CDR3 loop spans 10 amino acids. Germline values: CDR1 LNHDA, CDR2 SQIVND (reference sequence). The CDR3 DNA reads TGTGCCAGTTTGGGGCAGAGTTGGATCTTC. Amino acids: CASLGQSWIF. The full variable domain, its missing parts supplied by reference TRBV19 and TRBJ1-2, is DGGITQSPKYLFRKEGQNVTLSCEQNLNHDAMYWYRQDPGQGLRLIYYSQIVNDFQKGDIAEGYSVSREKKESFPLTVTSAQKNPTAFYLCASLGQSWIFGSGTRLTVV.